These 26 T cell receptor beta chains came from one sample sequenced in a study of T cells in Graves' hyperthyroidism and ophthalmopathy. RNA transcripts provided the source from which TCR beta CDR3 regions were amplified. The study used the HTBI primer set for a first-round RT-PCR of the TCR CDR3. TCRdb recomputed calls from the multiplex PCR reads with MiXCR, one row per CDR3 protein. The sample includes around 700,000 distinct CDR3 sequences, roughly a third of them seen just once. The source material was blood. The receptors originated from a woman aged 40 to 50 with Graves' hyperthyroidism.

The gene calls are TRBV6-2 or TRBV6-3 and TRBJ2-7; 13 bases fit TRBD2. The J segment lost 3 bases and the V segment lost 10 bases, leaving 9 bases of the junction unmatched. Germline V gives CDR1 MNHEY, CDR2 SVGEGT. The CDR3 contains 15 residues. CDR3 bases: TGTGCCACACAACTAGCGGGAGGGGTAAACTACGAGCAGTACTTC. Translating it yields CATQLAGGVNYEQYF.

The chain links TRBV4-1 to TRBJ2-7; D tentatively fits TRBD1 or TRBD2 (5 bases each). CDR3 length: 14 residues. Germline assignment: CDR1 MGHRA and CDR2 YSYEKL. The V gene lost 6 bases and the J gene lost 3 bases, with 15 bases spanning the gap. The CDR3: CASSYTQGVYEQYF. Here the CDR3 DNA reads TGCGCCAGCAGTTACACCCAGGGAGTCTACGAGCAGTACTTC.

The chain links TRBV7-2 to TRBJ2-5; possible D gene TRBD2, 7 bases. The CDR3 is 16 residues long. In germline, CDR1 is SGHTA, CDR2 FQGNSA. The V gene lost 5 bases and the J gene lost 11 bases, with 27 bases spanning the gap. The CDR3 sequence is CASSQTLVGGPDTQYF. The CDR3, as DNA: TGTGCCAGCAGCCAAACACTAGTCGGGGGGCCAGATACGCAGTACTTC.

This sequence joins TRBV19 and TRBJ1-2, with TRBD1 matching 9 bases. CDR3 size: 17 residues. With V trimmed by 4 bases and J by 7 bases, 16 bases remained unmatched. The germline CDR1 and CDR2 sequences are LNHDA and SQIVND (reference sequence). CDR3 sequence reads: CASSTKATGGWIGGYTF. The CDR3 DNA follows: TGTGCCAGTAGTACAAAGGCCACAGGGGGCTGGATCGGTGGCTACACCTTC.

The chain recombines TRBV5-6 with TRBJ2-7; D gene unclear. This CDR3 spans 11 amino acids. V was cut by 4 bases and J by 3 bases, with 5 bases left in between. Germline lookup yields CDR1 SGHDT and CDR2 YYEEEE. Here the CDR3 reads CASSNYYEQYF. CDR3 sequence (DNA): TGTGCCAGCAGCAACTACTACGAGCAGTACTTC.

V usage is TRBV10-3 and J usage is TRBJ2-7, with a tentative D call TRBD1 (6 bases). Gene TRBJ2-1 matches the end of the DNA better, so the J call may be wrong. The CDR3 runs to 12 residues. The germline CDR1 and CDR2 sequences are ENHRY and SYGVKD. The CDR3 nucleotides read TGTGCCATCAGTGTGGGGGCTGATGAGCAGTTCTTC. It specifies CAISVGADEQFF.

With respect to this clonotype: The CDR3 end shows no conserved phenylalanine or tryptophan, and so a read error is likely. The chain links TRBV14 to TRBJ2-7; 8 nucleotides match TRBD1. Germline-derived CDR1 and CDR2 are SGHDN and FVKESK. J lost 4 bases, V lost 4 bases, and 6 bases had no gene match. The CDR3 spans 14 residues. CDR3 residues: CASSPRTGSYEQYL. CDR3 bases: TGTGCCAGCAGCCCCAGGACAGGGTCTTACGAGCAGTACCTC.

This chain joins TRBV20-1 and TRBJ2-2; D is perhaps TRBD1 or TRBD2 (5 bases each). The CDR3 runs 15 residues. V was trimmed by 3 bases and J by 4 bases, leaving 15 bases between them. Germline V gives CDR1 DFQATT, CDR2 SNEGSKA (reference sequence). In DNA, the CDR3 is TGCAGTGCTAGGCTCTGGGACGGAGCCACCGGGGAGCTGTTTTTT. This gives the protein CSARLWDGATGELFF.

This clonotype was seen many times. V gene TRBV7-8 combines with J gene TRBJ2-5; no clear D. This CDR3 spans 15 amino acids. Trimming removed 4 bases from V and 2 bases from J, with 14 bases in between. Germline V gives CDR1 SGHVS, CDR2 FQNEAQ. The CDR3 DNA follows: TGTGCCAGCAGCTCCCTTACGTGGGGACAAGAGACCCAGTACTTC. Its translation is CASSSLTWGQETQYF.

The rearrangement uses TRBV29-1 and TRBJ2-5; possibly TRBD2 for D (6 bases). Germline assignment: CDR1 SQVTM and CDR2 ANQGSEA. The CDR3 totals 11 residues. V shed 8 bases and J shed 4 bases, with 11 bases lying between them. The CDR3 DNA sequence: TGCAGCTTAGGAGGGGTAGAGACCCAGTACTTC. This encodes CSLGGVETQYF.

In regard to this clonotype: A read error may account for a junction end that differs from germline. This sequence joins TRBV20-1 and TRBJ2-5, with 10 bases fitting TRBD2. The germline V gene encodes CDR1 DFQATT and CDR2 SNEGSKA (reference sequence). This CDR3 comprises 13 residues. DNA for the CDR3: TGCAGTGATAGAACTAGCGGGGAGGAGACCCAGTACTTC. Encoded protein: CSDRTSGEETQYF.

The chain combines TRBV7-2 with TRBJ2-7; either TRBD1 or TRBD2 may supply D (5 bases each). CDR3 length: 14 amino acids. Trimming pared 4 bases from V and 5 bases from J, leaving 15 bases between. Germline-derived CDR1 and CDR2 are SGHTA and FQGNSA. CDR3 coding DNA: TGTGCCAGCAGCTACCGGGGCCACGGGGACGAGCAGTACTTC. This gives the protein CASSYRGHGDEQYF.

This clonotype was observed many times. The chain employs TRBV5-5 and TRBJ1-5; no definite D call. Germline-derived CDR1 and CDR2 are SGHKS and YYEKEE (reference sequence). Deletions cut 1 base from V and 9 bases from J, with 8 bases between. There are 12 residues in the CDR3. CDR3 DNA: TGTGCCAGCAGCTTGCCTCTGGGGCCCCAGCATTTT. Translation: CASSLPLGPQHF. The full variable domain, with the rest looked up from reference TRBV5-5 and TRBJ1-5, is DAGVTQSPTHLIKTRGQQVTLRCSPISGHKSVSWYQQVLGQGPQFIFQYYEKEERGRGNFPDRFSARQFPNYSSELNVNALLLGDSALYLCASSLPLGPQHFGDGTRLSIL.

In this sample, this clonotype turned up many times. The chain is built from TRBV19 and TRBJ1-5; the D is unclear. Trimming removed 3 bases at V and 9 bases at J, with 15 bases between. Germline V gene sequence: CDR1 LNHDA, CDR2 SQIVND (reference sequence). CDR3 length: 14 amino acids. CDR3: CASSINPQRLPQHF. For the CDR3, the DNA is TGTGCCAGTAGTATTAACCCACAACGACTGCCCCAGCATTTT.

V usage is TRBV27 and J usage is TRBJ2-5; the D gene is possibly TRBD1 (6 bases). V was clipped by 8 bases and J by 2 bases, with 15 bases between them. The CDR3 runs to 14 residues. From germline, CDR1 is MNHEY and CDR2 SMNVEV (reference sequence). The CDR3 region has the DNA TGTGCCAGCGGAACAGGGAGCATGCAAGAGACCCAGTACTTC. Translation gives CASGTGSMQETQYF.

This chain uses TRBV7-9 with TRBJ1-5; no reliable D call. The CDR3 consists of 18 residues. V was cut by 3 bases and J by 0 bases, with 18 bases left in between. The germline CDR1 and CDR2 sequences are SEHNR and FQNEAQ (reference sequence). Here the CDR3 reads CASSLVPYELNSNQPQHF. DNA of the CDR3: TGTGCCAGCAGCTTGGTCCCTTACGAGTTGAATAGCAATCAGCCCCAGCATTTT.

CDR3 region: CASSMSGIGNQPQHF. CDR3 sequence (DNA): TGTGCCAGTAGTATGAGCGGGATCGGCAATCAGCCCCAGCATTTT. V gene TRBV19 combines with J gene TRBJ1-5, with D uncertain. CDR3 length: 15 residues. The ends were cut back, 3 bases at V and 2 bases at J, with 11 bases in the middle. The germline V gene encodes CDR1 LNHDA and CDR2 SQIVND (reference sequence).

Points on this clonotype: The junction departs from germline at one end; a sequencing error may be responsible. The V call is TRBV6-5, the J call TRBJ2-5, with D perhaps matching TRBD2 (6 bases). This CDR3 comprises 14 residues. The V gene's germline CDR1 is MNHEY and CDR2 SVGAGI. CDR3 nucleotide sequence: TGTGCCATCAGTTACGGGGGTGGGTCGGAGACCCAGTACTTC. It encodes CAISYGGGSETQYF.

This clonotype was recorded a few times. The chain carries TRBV12-3 or TRBV12-4 and TRBJ1-6, with D perhaps matching TRBD1 (5 bases). The CDR3 extends over 14 amino acids. V dropped 2 bases and J dropped 6 bases, with 8 bases sitting between them. CDR3 in amino acids: CASSLMDINSPLHF. CDR3 DNA: TGTGCCAGCAGTTTAATGGACATTAATTCACCCCTCCACTTT.

This chain uses TRBV24-1 with TRBJ2-3, with 10 positions matching TRBD2. The CDR3 contains 16 residues. CDR1 and CDR2 (germline): KGHDR, SFDVKD. The J segment lost 5 bases and the V segment lost 3 bases, leaving 7 bases of the junction unmatched. This chain's CDR3 is CATSDPSSGGIDTQYF. CDR3 DNA sequence: TGTGCCACCAGTGATCCATCTAGCGGGGGTATAGATACGCAGTATTTT.

The rearrangement links TRBV6-5 to TRBJ1-2; D ambiguous. V was cut by 4 bases and J by 2 bases, with 11 bases left in between. This CDR3 contains 14 residues. Looked up from germline, CDR1 is MNHEY and CDR2 is SVGAGI. CDR3 region: CASSLQVFNYGYTF. The CDR3 DNA sequence: TGTGCCAGCAGTTTGCAGGTCTTCAACTATGGCTACACCTTC.

In nucleotides, the CDR3 is TGTGCCAGCAGCGGATTAACCGGACTCCTGAACACCGGGGAGCTGTTTTTT. It yields the protein CASSGLTGLLNTGELFF. The J gene is TRBJ2-2, the V gene TRBV9; weak D call: TRBD2 (5 bases). Germline CDR1 and CDR2: SGDLS and YYNGEE. V lost 3 bases and J 1 base, leaving 16 bases between the germline ends. The CDR3 covers 17 residues. The full variable domain, in which reference TRBV9 and TRBJ2-2 provide the parts outside the CDR3, is DSGVTQTPKHLITATGQRVTLRCSPRSGDLSVYWYQQSLDQGLQFLIQYYNGEERAKGNILERFSAQQFPDLHSELNLSSLELGDSALYFCASSGLTGLLNTGELFFGEGSRLTVL.

In this sample, this clonotype turned up many times. The chain has TRBV29-1 and TRBJ2-7; 9 bases map to TRBD1. This CDR3 comprises 14 residues. From germline, CDR1 is SQVTM and CDR2 ANQGSEA. Unmatched junction bases numbered 6, after V lost 4 bases and J lost 2 bases. The DNA of the CDR3 is TGCAGCGTTGCAGCCGGGACAGGGACCTACGAGCAGTACTTC. It yields the protein CSVAAGTGTYEQYF.

V gene TRBV5-4 combines with J gene TRBJ2-7, with D unresolved. V gave up 4 bases and J gave up 5 bases, with 19 bases separating them. Germline V gene data show CDR1 as SGHNT and CDR2 as YYREEE (reference sequence). The CDR3 is made up of 15 amino acids. The CDR3: CASSPRLQSVHEQYF. In DNA, the CDR3 is TGTGCCAGCAGCCCGAGACTCCAGAGCGTCCACGAGCAGTACTTC.

Regarding this clonotype: This sequence may be a read error, since a much larger clone differs from it by one base. The CDR3 protein is CASSELSHKGVNKELFF. The CDR3 DNA sequence: TGTGCCAGCAGTGAATTATCGCATAAAGGAGTAAATAAAGAACTGTTTTTT. The chain combines TRBV25-1 with TRBJ1-4, with no clear D. The V and J ends lost 1 base and 12 bases respectively, with 24 bases between them. Germline CDR1 MGHDK, CDR2 SYGVNS. The CDR3 is 17 amino acids.

This clonotype was recorded many times. J is TRBJ1-1 and V is TRBV7-2; D uncertain. V gave up 4 bases and J gave up 1 base, with 10 bases separating them. This CDR3 is built from 14 residues. Germline-derived CDR1 and CDR2 are SGHTA and FQGNSA. The CDR3 region is CASSSRPANTEAFF. CDR3 in DNA: TGTGCCAGCAGCTCACGACCTGCGAACACTGAAGCTTTCTTT.